Each of the 32 T cell receptor beta chains below was sequenced from the same sample in a study of blood T cell repertoires in COVID-19. The method was immunoSEQ multiplex PCR; TCRdb's version includes in-frame clones alone and lacks a portion of them. The sample has just over 95,000 clones; over 80% are singletons. Sequencing used peripheral blood. Receptor source: an older man with acute or convalescent COVID-19.

J is TRBJ2-1 and V is TRBV19; possible D gene TRBD2, 6 bases. Trimming pared 2 bases from V and 5 bases from J, leaving 13 bases between. The CDR3 runs to 15 residues. Germline CDR1 LNHDA, CDR2 SQIVND (reference sequence). The CDR3 bases are TGTGCCAGTAGTATAAAGGGAGGTGGGAACAATGAGCAGTTCTTC. It yields the protein CASSIKGGGNNEQFF.

The V gene is TRBV4-3, the J gene TRBJ2-1; 7 bases fit TRBD1. Per the germline V gene, CDR1 is LGHNA and CDR2 is YSLEER. The trim removed 1 base at V and 6 bases at J, leaving 6 bases unmatched. The CDR3 has 15 residues. The CDR3 protein is CASSQGQGRGNEQFF. As DNA, the CDR3 is TGCGCCAGCAGCCAAGGACAGGGTAGGGGCAATGAGCAGTTCTTC.

This rearrangement joins TRBV5-5 to TRBJ1-1; D remains unclear. Germline loops: CDR1 SGHKS, CDR2 YYEKEE (reference sequence). V lost 1 base to trimming and J lost 1 base, with 8 bases between them. The CDR3 covers 14 residues. CDR3 protein: CASSLSSGNTEAFF. In DNA, the CDR3 is TGTGCCAGCAGCTTGTCCTCAGGGAACACTGAAGCTTTCTTT.

The CDR3 sequence: CAISITGQGLDEQYF. CDR3 in DNA: TGTGCCATCAGTATAACGGGACAGGGCCTTGACGAGCAGTACTTC. The rearrangement links TRBV10-3 to TRBJ2-7, with 9 bases aligning to TRBD1. This CDR3 contains 15 residues. Germline lookup yields CDR1 ENHRY and CDR2 SYGVKD. With V trimmed by 5 bases and J by 5 bases, 10 bases remained unmatched.

The rearrangement joins TRBV30 to TRBJ1-3, with no clear D. The CDR3 spans 14 residues. V dropped 7 bases and J dropped 0 bases, with 13 bases sitting between them. From germline, CDR1 is GTSNPN and CDR2 SVGIG (reference sequence). The CDR3: CAFLTKNSGNTIYF. The CDR3 nucleotides read TGTGCCTTCCTGACAAAAAACTCTGGAAACACCATATATTTT.

V gene TRBV5-1 combines with J gene TRBJ1-2; a possible D gene is TRBD1 (5 bases). V was cut by 0 bases and J by 0 bases, with 9 bases left in between. CDR3 length: 15 residues. Germline-derived CDR1 and CDR2 are SGHRS and YFSETQ. The CDR3 region is CASSLGQSANYGYTF. The CDR3 nucleotides read TGCGCCAGCAGCTTGGGACAGTCGGCTAACTATGGCTACACCTTC.

The chain employs TRBV25-1 and TRBJ1-6, with D uncertain. CDR3 length equals 14 residues. CDR1 MGHDK and CDR2 SYGVNS come from the germline V gene. Trimming took off 5 bases at V and 8 bases at J, with 13 bases between the two ends. CDR3 region: CASSKREGHSPLHF. The CDR3 DNA reads TGTGCCAGCAGTAAGAGGGAAGGGCATTCACCCCTCCACTTT.

The chain links TRBV28 to TRBJ1-3; TRBD1 agrees at 7 bases. There are 13 residues in the CDR3. Germline assignment: CDR1 MDHEN and CDR2 SYDVKM. Losses at the gene ends were 3 bases for V and 5 bases for J; bases not matched to a gene: 1. This chain's CDR3 is CASSLDRRNTIYF. As DNA, the CDR3 is TGTGCCAGCAGTTTGGACAGGAGAAACACCATATATTTT.

The chain has TRBV30 and TRBJ1-4; TRBD1 aligns across 12 bases. Germline loops: CDR1 GTSNPN, CDR2 SVGIG (reference sequence). The CDR3 loop spans 16 amino acids. J lost 7 bases, V lost 1 base, and 7 bases had no gene match. This CDR3 is CAWSARGQGAFEKLFF. The CDR3 nucleotides are TGTGCCTGGAGTGCCCGGGGACAGGGGGCTTTTGAAAAACTGTTTTTT.

The chain employs TRBV28 and TRBJ1-2; the match to TRBD1 covers 7 bases. Trimming took 5 bases from V and 5 from J; bases not matched to a gene: 8. CDR1 is MDHEN, CDR2 SYDVKM, per germline. The CDR3 spans 14 residues. The CDR3: CASSPRGKEYGYTF. CDR3 bases: TGTGCCAGCAGTCCCAGGGGGAAAGAGTATGGCTACACCTTC.

This clone appeared a few times. V is TRBV28 and J is TRBJ2-2, with D possibly TRBD1 on 6 matching bases. The CDR3 has 15 residues. Germline V CDR1 and CDR2: MDHEN, SYDVKM. Trimming cost V 5 bases and J 2 bases, with 12 bases left between them. As DNA, the CDR3 is TGTGCCAGCAGTATTCTCGGGACAAACACCGGGGAGCTGTTTTTT. Its protein is CASSILGTNTGELFF. The complete variable domain, with remaining parts taken from reference TRBV28 and TRBJ2-2, reads DVKVTQSSRYLVKRTGEKVFLECVQDMDHENMFWYRQDPGLGLRLIYFSYDVKMKEKGDIPEGYSVSREKKERFSLILESASTNQTSMYLCASSILGTNTGELFFGEGSRLTVL.

V usage is TRBV3-1 (or the pseudogene TRBV3-2) and J usage is TRBJ2-7; no clear D gene. Trimming cost V 0 bases and J 0 bases, with 15 bases left between them. CDR1 is LGHDT, CDR2 YNNKEL, per germline (reference sequence). There are 17 residues in the CDR3. This CDR3 is CASSQDSPPTYSYEQYF. The CDR3 region has the DNA TGTGCCAGCAGCCAAGATTCCCCCCCAACTTACTCCTACGAGCAGTACTTC.

This clone has a single count. The genes are TRBV18 and TRBJ2-5; D might be TRBD1 (6 bases). The germline V gene encodes CDR1 KGHSH and CDR2 LQKENI. V shed 4 bases and J shed 2 bases, with 8 bases lying between them. The CDR3 has 13 residues. CDR3 nucleotides: TGTGCCAGCTCACTGGACAGACAAGAGACCCAGTACTTC. Its protein is CASSLDRQETQYF.

This chain joins TRBV5-4 and TRBJ2-3, with TRBD2 identical over 10 bases. V gave up 3 bases and J gave up 3 bases; unmatched junction bases: 7. Germline V lookup: CDR1 SGHNT, CDR2 YYREEE (reference sequence). The CDR3 contains 16 residues. Written as DNA, the CDR3 is TGTGCCAGCAGCTCGGGTTTAGCGGGAGGAACAGATACGCAGTATTTT. Protein product: CASSSGLAGGTDTQYF.

J is TRBJ2-5 and V is TRBV10-3; D possibly corresponds to TRBD1 (5 bases). The V end lost 0 bases, the J end lost 3 bases, and 5 bases lay between the germline ends. There are 13 residues in the CDR3. Per germline, CDR1 ENHRY and CDR2 SYGVKD. Here the CDR3 DNA reads TGTGCCATCAGTGAGTCGGACAAAGAGACCCAGTACTTC. Its translation: CAISESDKETQYF.

The chain uses TRBV3-1 (or the pseudogene TRBV3-2) and TRBJ2-1, with D tentatively TRBD2 (7 bases). The germline CDR1 and CDR2 sequences are LGHDT and YNNKEL (reference sequence). This CDR3 contains 12 residues. V lost 8 bases and J 5 bases, leaving 10 bases between the germline ends. The CDR3 DNA sequence: TGTGCCAGCTCGCGGGGGCACAATGAGCAGTTCTTC. This gives the protein CASSRGHNEQFF.

The V and J genes are TRBV27 and TRBJ2-7; TRBD1 matches at 7 bases. Germline CDR1 is MNHEY and CDR2 is SMNVEV (reference sequence). The CDR3 is made up of 15 amino acids. V was clipped by 4 bases and J by 0 bases; unmatched bases: 6. The CDR3 nucleotides read TGTGCCAGCAGTTCGCGACAGGGCTACTCCTACGAGCAGTACTTC. Translation: CASSSRQGYSYEQYF.

The V call is TRBV6-5, the J call TRBJ1-3, with D perhaps TRBD1 (5 bases). V shed 6 bases and J shed 4 bases, with 10 bases lying between them. Per germline, CDR1 MNHEY and CDR2 SVGAGI. The CDR3 is 13 residues long. CDR3 sequence: CASSPTGGNTIYF. CDR3 bases: TGTGCCAGCAGCCCAACAGGAGGAAACACCATATATTTT.

The chain couples TRBV6-1 to TRBJ1-1, with 8 bases that match TRBD1. In germline, CDR1 is MNHNS, CDR2 SASEGT. This CDR3 comprises 15 residues. Losses at the gene ends were 2 bases for V and 4 bases for J; bases not matched to a gene: 6. The CDR3 protein is CASSEPGGFGTEAFF. The CDR3 nucleotides read TGTGCCAGCAGTGAACCAGGGGGCTTTGGCACTGAAGCTTTCTTT.

The V gene is TRBV27, the J gene TRBJ2-7; 7 bases map to TRBD1. Germline trimming cut 6 bases from V and 0 bases from J; bases unmatched to any gene: 8. The CDR3 sequence is 15 residues long. The germline V gene has CDR1 MNHEY and CDR2 SMNVEV (reference sequence). The CDR3 region is CASRPLGQSSYEQYF. For the CDR3, the DNA is TGTGCCAGCAGGCCCCTGGGACAGAGCTCCTACGAGCAGTACTTC.

The rearrangement uses TRBV11-2 and TRBJ1-1; 10 bases fit TRBD1. V dropped 8 bases and J dropped 11; count of bases not matched to a gene: 14. Per germline, CDR1 SGHAT and CDR2 FQNNGV. The CDR3 contains 14 residues. The CDR3 loop reads CASGSPHGTGEAFF. The CDR3 DNA reads as TGTGCCAGCGGCTCCCCGCACGGGACAGGGGAGGCTTTCTTT.

This clone was found once. The V and J genes are TRBV6-5 and TRBJ1-1; D gene uncertain. CDR3 length: 13 amino acids. The V gene's germline CDR1 is MNHEY and CDR2 SVGAGI. Trimming shortened V by 6 bases and J by 5 bases, and 13 bases separated the two germline ends. DNA of the CDR3: TGTGCCAGCAGGTTGTTGGGAGGGACTGAAGCTTTCTTT. It yields the protein CASRLLGGTEAFF.

This rearrangement joins TRBV6-1 to TRBJ2-3, with a tentative D call TRBD2 (6 bases). Between the trimmed V and J ends, which lost 1 base and 5 bases, there was a span of 13 bases. This CDR3 has 15 amino acids. Germline CDR1 is MNHNS and CDR2 is SASEGT. CDR3 in amino acids: CASSEDRGSVDTQYF. The CDR3 nucleotides are TGTGCCAGCAGTGAAGATCGGGGGAGTGTAGATACGCAGTATTTT.

The V and J genes are TRBV5-4 and TRBJ2-2; D is perhaps TRBD1 (5 bases). This CDR3 comprises 16 residues. Germline CDR1 reads SGHNT; CDR2 reads YYREEE (reference sequence). Trimming shortened V by 0 bases and J by 5 bases, and 14 bases separated the two germline ends. This CDR3 reads CASSLARELLTGELFF. The CDR3 nucleotides read TGTGCCAGCAGCTTGGCCAGGGAACTATTGACCGGGGAGCTGTTTTTT. Combining the CDR3 with reference TRBV5-4 and TRBJ2-2 gives the whole variable domain ETGVTQSPTHLIKTRGQQVTLRCSSQSGHNTVSWYQQALGQGPQFIFQYYREEENGRGNFPPRFSGLQFPNYSSELNVNALELDDSALYLCASSLARELLTGELFFGEGSRLTVL.

The J gene is TRBJ2-6, the V gene TRBV6-5; TRBD1 is a possible D gene (5 bases). The germline V and J ends were trimmed by 2 bases and 2 bases, with 7 bases remaining between them. Germline-derived CDR1 and CDR2 are MNHEY and SVGAGI. This CDR3 has 15 amino acids. CDR3 residues: CASSYDRPGANVLTF. CDR3 nucleotide sequence: TGTGCCAGCAGTTACGACAGACCTGGGGCCAACGTCCTGACTTTC.

This chain uses TRBV28 with TRBJ1-2, with D uncertain. Trimming removed 6 bases at V and 4 bases at J, with 15 bases between. CDR1 is MDHEN and CDR2 is SYDVKM in the germline V gene. The CDR3 is 14 residues long. This CDR3 reads CASRATDSLYGYTF. The CDR3 DNA reads TGTGCCAGCAGGGCAACAGATTCCCTCTATGGCTACACCTTC.

The chain carries TRBV6-1 and TRBJ2-5, with 7 bases fitting TRBD1. This CDR3 spans 16 amino acids. Germline values: CDR1 MNHNS, CDR2 SASEGT. V was pared by 3 bases and J by 2 bases, with 9 bases of the junction left unmatched. The CDR3 sequence is CASSDWGQKVQETQYF. DNA of the CDR3: TGTGCCAGCAGTGATTGGGGACAGAAAGTTCAAGAGACCCAGTACTTC.

The chain recombines TRBV6-5 with TRBJ2-3, with a tentative D call TRBD1 (6 bases). The CDR3 runs 16 residues. Germline V gives CDR1 MNHEY, CDR2 SVGAGI. V lost 4 bases, J lost 0 bases, and 14 bases lay in between. CDR3 protein: CASSSTQGWSTDTQYF. The CDR3, as DNA: TGTGCCAGCAGTTCCACCCAGGGGTGGAGCACAGATACGCAGTATTTT.

V is TRBV6-2 or TRBV6-3 and J is TRBJ2-5; 7 positions agree with TRBD1. The CDR3 runs to 16 residues. CDR1 and CDR2 from the germline V gene are MNHEY and SVGEGT. V was pared by 2 bases and J by 2 bases, with 8 bases of the junction left unmatched. This CDR3 is CASSYPTGRPQETQYF. CDR3 coding DNA: TGTGCCAGCAGTTACCCGACAGGGCGCCCGCAAGAGACCCAGTACTTC.

V gene TRBV10-3 combines with J gene TRBJ1-1; D not certain. Germline CDR1 and CDR2: ENHRY and SYGVKD. The germline V and J ends were trimmed by 0 bases and 1 base, with 6 bases remaining between them. This CDR3 comprises 14 residues. The CDR3 DNA is TGTGCCATCAGTGAGTCTTTCGGGAACACTGAAGCTTTCTTT. Its protein product is CAISESFGNTEAFF.

As regards this clone: Other DNA sequences in the same sample also yield this CDR3. This rearrangement joins TRBV3-1 (or the pseudogene TRBV3-2) to TRBJ1-5; D is unresolved. V was pared by 5 bases and J by 4 bases, with 9 bases between. Germline CDR1 is LGHDT and CDR2 is YNNKEL (reference sequence). The CDR3 sequence is 13 residues long. The CDR3 sequence: CASSRQGNQPQHF. The CDR3 nucleotides read TGTGCCAGCAGCAGACAAGGAAATCAGCCCCAGCATTTT.

This clone was detected only a few times. In nucleotides, the CDR3 is TGTGCCTGGGCCAACCGTGACAGTAATGAAAAACTGTTTTTT. Protein: CAWANRDSNEKLFF. The chain recombines TRBV30 with TRBJ1-4; possible D gene TRBD1, 5 bases. Trimming took off 5 bases at V and 4 bases at J, with 14 bases between the two ends. Germline assignment: CDR1 GTSNPN and CDR2 SVGIG (reference sequence). This CDR3 spans 14 amino acids.